A selection of T cell receptor beta chains follows, all from one sample in a study of T-cell memory formation after mild COVID-19. TCRdb called the 5' RACE reads again in MiXCR, with one record for every CDR3 protein. The sample yields 120,000 to 150,000 distinct CDR3 sequences, 15% to 20% seen once. The sample was PBMCs or a T cell subset sorted from them (not recorded which). Receptors were obtained from an adult woman who had mild COVID-19 (a few samples of this study predate the infection). Cell type and time point are not known. The CDR3 runs from the conserved cysteine through the conserved F or W. D genes are given only for firm matches. Part of the rows lack a size; the others show once, few, many or a class for expanded clones.

CDR3aa	CDR3nt	j_gene	abundance	v_gene	d_gene
CASSQGGQNQETQYF	TGTGCCAGCTCACAGGGGGGCCAGAACCAAGAGACCCAGTACTTC	TRBJ2-5	NA	TRBV18	NA
CASSSRQIGAEETQYF	TGCGCCAGCAGCTCGAGACAGATAGGGGCCGAAGAGACCCAGTACTTC	TRBJ2-5	many	TRBV5-1	NA
CASSWGQGAYEQYF	TGCGCCAGCAGCTGGGGACAGGGGGCGTACGAGCAGTACTTC	TRBJ2-7	NA	TRBV5-1	TRBD1
CSAAQVSYYEQYF	TGCAGTGCTGCACAAGTCTCCTACTACGAGCAGTACTTC	TRBJ2-7	few	TRBV20-1	NA
CASSPSRWETQYF	TGTGCCAGCAGTCCCTCAAGGTGGGAGACCCAGTACTTC	TRBJ2-5	many	TRBV27	NA
CASRRSPRDSGYTEAFF	TGTGCCAGCAGACGTAGCCCCCGGGATTCGGGGTACACTGAAGCTTTCTTT	TRBJ1-1	NA	TRBV12-3/TRBV12-4	NA
CATSDSGRQKNTGELFF	TGTGCCACCAGTGATTCGGGGCGCCAGAAGAACACCGGGGAGCTGTTTTTT	TRBJ2-2	few	TRBV24-1	NA
CASSHPHLGEQYF	TGCGCCAGCAGCCACCCCCATTTGGGCGAGCAGTACTTC	TRBJ2-7	NA	TRBV4-1	NA
CASSPRGQPYGYTF	TGTGCCAGCAGCCCTCGTGGGCAGCCCTATGGCTACACCTTC	TRBJ1-2	NA	TRBV7-6	NA
CASRQGANGYTF	TGTGCCAGTAGACAGGGGGCGAATGGCTACACCTTC	TRBJ1-2	few	TRBV2	TRBD1
CASSFGQAIFSGNTIYF	TGCGCCAGCAGCTTCGGACAGGCGATCTTCTCTGGAAACACCATATATTTT	TRBJ1-3	few	TRBV5-1	TRBD1
CASSVDRGEETQYF	TGTGCCAGCAGCGTAGACAGGGGTGAAGAGACCCAGTACTTC	TRBJ2-5	many	TRBV9	TRBD1
CASSQGQGNQPQHF	TGTGCCAGCAGCCAGGGACAGGGCAATCAGCCCCAGCATTTT	TRBJ1-5	NA	TRBV11-1	TRBD1
CSARDYRGRGSQETQYF	TGCAGTGCTAGAGATTACAGGGGGCGCGGGTCCCAGGAGACCCAGTACTTC	TRBJ2-5	few	TRBV20-1	TRBD1
CATSRDPGGLFF	TGTGCCACCAGCAGAGACCCGGGCGGGCTGTTTTTT	TRBJ2-2	few	TRBV15	NA
CASSGLAVAGANVLTF	TGCGCCAGCAGTGGACTAGCGGTAGCTGGGGCCAACGTCCTGACTTTC	TRBJ2-6	few	TRBV5-1	TRBD2
CASSQEVGQPQHF	TGCGCCAGCAGCCAAGAAGTTGGTCAGCCCCAGCATTTT	TRBJ1-5	NA	TRBV4-3	NA
CASSFNTQLYNEQFF	TGTGCCAGCAGTTTCAACACCCAGCTCTACAATGAGCAGTTCTTC	TRBJ2-1	NA	TRBV12-3/TRBV12-4	NA
CASGLASAASYNEQFF	TGCGCCAGCGGACTTGCCTCGGCAGCTAGCTACAATGAGCAGTTCTTC	TRBJ2-1	NA	TRBV5-1	NA
CASSYSGGADTQYF	TGTGCCAGCAGCTACTCGGGAGGAGCAGATACGCAGTATTTT	TRBJ2-3	NA	TRBV7-9	TRBD2
CSAQRGTSGLDTQYF	TGCAGTGCGCAACGAGGGACTAGCGGGCTCGATACGCAGTATTTT	TRBJ2-3	few	TRBV20-1	TRBD2
CASTLYNEQFF	TGTGCCAGCACACTATACAATGAGCAGTTCTTC	TRBJ2-1	NA	TRBV12-3/TRBV12-4	NA
CSVPRTGGNYGYTF	TGCAGCGTTCCTCGGACAGGGGGGAACTATGGCTACACCTTC	TRBJ1-2	NA	TRBV29-1	TRBD1
CASSLTLANYGYTF	TGTGCCAGCAGTTTAACACTCGCTAACTATGGCTACACCTTC	TRBJ1-2	NA	TRBV12-3/TRBV12-4	NA
CASSVGTGELFF	TGCGCCAGCAGCGTAGGGACCGGGGAGCTGTTTTTT	TRBJ2-2	few	TRBV5-1	NA
CASSTRLPGYARDTQYF	TGTGCCAGCAGCACCCGTTTACCGGGTTACGCTAGAGATACGCAGTATTTT	TRBJ2-3	NA	TRBV7-9	NA
CASSRQSTVNTEAFF	TGCGCCAGCAGCCGACAATCCACGGTGAACACTGAAGCTTTCTTT	TRBJ1-1	NA	TRBV4-1	NA
CASSQQGINQPQHF	TGTGCCAGCAGCCAACAGGGAATCAATCAGCCCCAGCATTTT	TRBJ1-5	few	TRBV25-1	NA
CASSQSSGGLYEQFF	TGTGCCAGCAGCCAGAGTAGCGGGGGGTTATATGAGCAGTTCTTC	TRBJ2-1	few	TRBV4-2	TRBD2
CASWGRDRGLSYEQYF	TGTGCCAGCTGGGGTCGGGACAGGGGGCTCTCCTACGAGCAGTACTTC	TRBJ2-7	NA	TRBV28	TRBD1
CASSSSTAAGGYEQYF	TGTGCCAGCAGCTCGAGCACGGCGGCGGGAGGCTACGAGCAGTACTTC	TRBJ2-7	few	TRBV7-6	TRBD2
CASSLARGIGYEQYF	TGCGCCAGCAGCTTGGCTAGGGGAATTGGCTACGAGCAGTACTTC	TRBJ2-7	few	TRBV5-1	NA
CASSPLRTEAFF	TGTGCCAGCTCACCGTTGAGAACTGAAGCTTTCTTT	TRBJ1-1	few	TRBV18	NA
CSAESSGRTYEQYF	TGCAGTGCCGAGAGCAGCGGGAGAACCTACGAGCAGTACTTC	TRBJ2-7	few	TRBV20-1	TRBD2
CATSTRQGVMQYF	TGTGCCACCAGCACCAGACAGGGGGTAATGCAGTACTTC	TRBJ2-7	few	TRBV15	TRBD1
CASSEPFGREVVEQYF	TGCGCCAGCAGCGAGCCGTTTGGGCGGGAGGTAGTCGAGCAGTACTTC	TRBJ2-7	NA	TRBV5-1	TRBD2
CASSTTATPEETQYF	TGCGCCAGCAGCACGACCGCTACCCCGGAGGAGACCCAGTACTTC	TRBJ2-5	NA	TRBV5-1	NA
CASSLGTSETYEQYF	TGCGCCAGCAGCTTGGGGACTAGCGAGACCTACGAGCAGTACTTC	TRBJ2-7	few	TRBV5-1	TRBD2